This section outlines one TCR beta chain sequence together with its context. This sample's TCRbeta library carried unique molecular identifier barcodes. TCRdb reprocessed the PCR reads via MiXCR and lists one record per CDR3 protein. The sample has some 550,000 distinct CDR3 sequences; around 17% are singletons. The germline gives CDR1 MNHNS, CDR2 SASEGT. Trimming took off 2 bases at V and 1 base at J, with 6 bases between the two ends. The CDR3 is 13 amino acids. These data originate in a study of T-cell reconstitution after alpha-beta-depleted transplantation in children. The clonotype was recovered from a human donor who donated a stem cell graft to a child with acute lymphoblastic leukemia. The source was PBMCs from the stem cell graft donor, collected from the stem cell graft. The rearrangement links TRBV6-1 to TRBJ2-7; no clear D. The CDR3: CASSEYLSYEQYF. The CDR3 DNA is TGTGCCAGCAGTGAATACTTGTCCTACGAGCAGTACTTC.